The TCR beta chain described here comes from a study of cytomegalovirus exposure and HLA in healthy donors. On the study more broadly: An earlier analysis identified more than 90 million unique TCR beta sequences in about 200 million T cells.

It was with 60 Vbeta and 13 Jbeta primers that the PCR ran. Clones were sequenced by immunoSEQ multiplex PCR, and TCRdb holds only the in-frame ones, with some missing. Here the sample spans roughly 150,000 clones, over 75% being singletons. Source material: PBMCs. The TCR sequence derives from a man aged 25-45 years in good health.

CDR3 region: CASSRVEGYTF. In nucleotides, the CDR3 is TGTGCCAGCAGCCGGGTCGAGGGCTACACCTTC. The V gene is TRBV7-9, the J gene TRBJ1-2; D unresolved. In germline, CDR1 is SEHNR, CDR2 FQNEAQ (reference sequence). V was pared by 5 bases and J by 8 bases, with 9 bases between. There are 11 residues in the CDR3.